Presented here are 10 T cell receptor beta chains from one specimen sequenced in a study of shared clonotypes between healthy human individuals. Generated by immunoSEQ multiplex PCR, the TCRdb table keeps only in-frame clones and is missing some. The data contain hundreds of thousands of clones, roughly 70% of them singletons. The sequenced material came from memory CD4+ T cells sorted from blood. Subset: CD45RA-negative fraction. These receptors were obtained from a man younger than 40 in good health.

This clone appeared a single time. The CDR3 loop reads CASSRQGRPDYGYTF. Here the CDR3 DNA reads TGTGCCAGCAGCCGACAGGGGAGACCAGACTATGGCTACACCTTC. The chain links TRBV6-1 to TRBJ1-2; 8 nucleotides match TRBD1. The V gene end was trimmed by 6 bases and the J gene end by 3 bases; junction bases not matched to a gene: 9. From germline, CDR1 is MNHNS and CDR2 SASEGT. CDR3 length equals 15 residues.

This clone was seen once. This sequence joins TRBV6-6 and TRBJ2-4; the D is unclear. Germline loops: CDR1 MNHNY, CDR2 SVGAGI (reference sequence). V shed 6 bases and J shed 2 bases, with 11 bases lying between them. This CDR3 is built from 14 residues. In DNA, the CDR3 is TGTGCCAGCAGCCCGACCTTTACCAAAAACATTCAGTACTTC. Protein: CASSPTFTKNIQYF.

The rearrangement joins TRBV10-1 to TRBJ2-3; the match to TRBD2 covers 10 bases. The CDR3 is made up of 16 amino acids. Germline values: CDR1 WNHNN, CDR2 SYGVQD (reference sequence). V lost 0 bases, J lost 8 bases, and 8 bases stayed unmatched. CDR3: CASSESSAGGPGTQYF. The CDR3 coding sequence is TGCGCCAGCAGTGAGTCGTCAGCGGGAGGGCCCGGTACGCAGTATTTT.

CDR3 sequence reads: CASSLSYVETQYF. The CDR3 DNA reads as TGTGCCAGCAGCCTCTCTTACGTGGAGACCCAGTACTTC. The V call is TRBV4-2, the J call TRBJ2-5; D gene ambiguous. The CDR3 extends over 13 amino acids. With 4 bases removed from V and 5 bases from J, the gap between germline ends came to 11 bases. CDR1 is LGHNA, CDR2 YNFKEQ, per germline.

V usage is TRBV19 and J usage is TRBJ1-4, with TRBD1 as a possible D gene (6 bases). This CDR3 is built from 14 residues. Germline V CDR1 and CDR2: LNHDA, SQIVND (reference sequence). Deletions cut 4 bases from V and 8 bases from J, with 14 bases between. The DNA of the CDR3 is TGTGCCAGTAGTAGACAGGAGAAAAAGGAAAAACTGTTTTTT. Amino acid sequence: CASSRQEKKEKLFF.

As concerns this clone: This sample also contains other DNA sequences that code for the same CDR3. The rearrangement joins TRBV7-2 to TRBJ2-6; a possible D gene is TRBD2 (6 bases). V dropped 1 base and J dropped 4 bases, with 11 bases sitting between them. From germline, CDR1 is SGHTA and CDR2 FQGNSA. This CDR3 comprises 16 residues. The CDR3 DNA sequence: TGTGCCAGCAGCTTAGTCGGGGGTTCCGGGGCCAACGTCCTGACTTTC. This codes for CASSLVGGSGANVLTF. The variable domain in full, with the rest retrieved from reference TRBV7-2 and TRBJ2-6, is GAGVSQSPSNKVTEKGKDVELRCDPISGHTALYWYRQSLGQGLEFLIYFQGNSAPDKSGLPSDRFSAERTGGSVSTLTIQRTQQEDSAVYLCASSLVGGSGANVLTFGAGSRLTVL.

This rearrangement joins TRBV11-2 to TRBJ1-4; D call uncertain. V gave up 5 bases and J gave up 5 bases, with 9 bases separating them. Germline V gene sequence: CDR1 SGHAT, CDR2 FQNNGV. The CDR3 length is 13 residues. In DNA, the CDR3 is TGTGCCAGCAGCACGGGAGCCAATGAAAAACTGTTTTTT. Amino acid sequence: CASSTGANEKLFF.

This clone has only a few counts. The genes are TRBV4-2 and TRBJ2-1; 8 positions agree with TRBD2. V dropped 1 base and J dropped 0; count of bases not matched to a gene: 14. In germline, CDR1 is LGHNA, CDR2 YNFKEQ. The length of the CDR3 is 20 residues. Here the CDR3 DNA reads TGTGCCAGCAGCCAAGCTGGTAGCGGGATCGGTCGAAGCTCCTACAATGAGCAGTTCTTC. It is translated as CASSQAGSGIGRSSYNEQFF.

The chain couples TRBV29-1 to TRBJ2-1, with D tentatively TRBD2 (5 bases). V was shortened by 1 base and J by 7 bases, with 11 bases between the two germline ends. Germline loops: CDR1 SQVTM, CDR2 ANQGSEA. This CDR3 contains 13 residues. CDR3 sequence: CSVEAGKLNEQFF. The CDR3 DNA follows: TGCAGCGTTGAAGCGGGAAAACTGAATGAGCAGTTCTTC.

This clone was picked up one time. The V call is TRBV10-3, the J call TRBJ2-4; tentative D call: TRBD2 (5 bases). Trimming cost V 2 bases and J 3 bases, with 11 bases left between them. CDR1 ENHRY and CDR2 SYGVKD come from the germline V gene. The CDR3 sequence is 15 residues long. The CDR3 nucleotides read TGTGCCATCAGTGAGCAGCTGGGGAGCAAAAACATTCAGTACTTC. It encodes CAISEQLGSKNIQYF.